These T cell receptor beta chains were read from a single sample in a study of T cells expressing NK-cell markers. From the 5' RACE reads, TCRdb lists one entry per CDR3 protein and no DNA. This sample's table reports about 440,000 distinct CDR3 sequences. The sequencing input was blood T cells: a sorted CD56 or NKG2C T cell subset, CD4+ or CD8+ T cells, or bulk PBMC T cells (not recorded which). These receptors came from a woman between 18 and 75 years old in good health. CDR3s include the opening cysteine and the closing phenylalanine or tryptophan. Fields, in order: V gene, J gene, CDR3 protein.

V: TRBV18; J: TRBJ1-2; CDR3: CASSPPDRPYGYTF
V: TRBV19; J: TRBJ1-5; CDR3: CASKQDRVDQPQHF
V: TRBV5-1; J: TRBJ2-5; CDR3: CASSFEGRIAGETQYF
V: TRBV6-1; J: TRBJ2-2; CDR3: CASSTGTGEAGELFF
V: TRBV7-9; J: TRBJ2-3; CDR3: CASSSGPGDTQYF
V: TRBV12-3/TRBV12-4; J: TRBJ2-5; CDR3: CASNCGGGQETQYF
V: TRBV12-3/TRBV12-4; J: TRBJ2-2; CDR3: CASRFRGANTGELFF
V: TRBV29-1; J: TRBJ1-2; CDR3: CSVGTGDYGYTF
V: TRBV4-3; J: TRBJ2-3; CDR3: CASSQGPGGPSDTQYF
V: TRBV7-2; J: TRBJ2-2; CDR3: CASTPSQNTGELFF
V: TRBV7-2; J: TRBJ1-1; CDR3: CASSLAIEGSAFF
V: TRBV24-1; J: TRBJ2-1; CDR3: CATGKTGGRDEQFF
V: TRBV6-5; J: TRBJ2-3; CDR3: CASSYSRQGGTQYF
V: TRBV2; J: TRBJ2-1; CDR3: CASSEVAGRYNEQFF
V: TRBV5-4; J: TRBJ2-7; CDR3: CASSLEVLGEQYF
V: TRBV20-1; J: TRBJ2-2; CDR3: CSARVGQVNTGELFF
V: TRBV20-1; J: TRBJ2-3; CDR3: CSATTGTSGVNTQYF
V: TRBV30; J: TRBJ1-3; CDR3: CAWDSGNTIYF
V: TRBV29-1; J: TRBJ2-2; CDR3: CSVEARGTGELFF
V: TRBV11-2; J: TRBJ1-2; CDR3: CAVRDGNYGYTF
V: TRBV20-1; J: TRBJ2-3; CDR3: CSARWIDTQYF
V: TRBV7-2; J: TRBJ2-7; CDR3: CASSIPTSSYEQYF
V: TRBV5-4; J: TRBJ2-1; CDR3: CASSPPTSGLGVQFF
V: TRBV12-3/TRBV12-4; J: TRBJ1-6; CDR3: CASSDLVGSPLHF
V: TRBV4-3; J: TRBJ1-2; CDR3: CASSQVAANYGYTF
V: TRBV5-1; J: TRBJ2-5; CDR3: CASSFPQETQYF
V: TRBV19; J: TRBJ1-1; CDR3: CASTPEMNTEAFF
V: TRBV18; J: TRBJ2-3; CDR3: CASHGRGTTDTQYF
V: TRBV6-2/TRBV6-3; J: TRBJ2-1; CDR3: CASSYRLAGGPVVF
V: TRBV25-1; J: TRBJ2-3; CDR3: CASGHDAMGREYTDTQYF
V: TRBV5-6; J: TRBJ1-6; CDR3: CASSLGPYNSPLHF
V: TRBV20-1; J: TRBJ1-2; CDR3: CSVNGLQGFNYGYTF
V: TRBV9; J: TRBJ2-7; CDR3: CASSVGLSGRVNYEQYF
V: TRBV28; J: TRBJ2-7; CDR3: CASSLAGALGYEQYF
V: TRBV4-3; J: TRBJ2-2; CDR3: CASSSLRGGDTGELFF
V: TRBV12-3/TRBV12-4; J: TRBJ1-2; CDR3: CASSSQTGGKNYGYTF
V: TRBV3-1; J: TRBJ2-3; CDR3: CASSQDVTGTDTQYF
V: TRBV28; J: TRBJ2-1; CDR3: CASSEGLGNEQFF
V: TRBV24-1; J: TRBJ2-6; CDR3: CATSSYTGTGANVLTF
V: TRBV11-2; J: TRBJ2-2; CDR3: CASSWGVSGELFF
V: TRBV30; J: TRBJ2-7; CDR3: CAWSARDRPYEQYF
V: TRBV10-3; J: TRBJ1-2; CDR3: CAISPGGGYTF
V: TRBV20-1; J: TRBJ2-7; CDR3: CSADRSSYEQYF
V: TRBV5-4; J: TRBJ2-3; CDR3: CASTTGGRGRTDTQYF
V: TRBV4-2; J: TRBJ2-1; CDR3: CASSQESGTYNEQFF
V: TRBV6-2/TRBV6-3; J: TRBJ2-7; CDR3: CASSEFVYEQYF
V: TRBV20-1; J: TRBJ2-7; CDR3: CSADPTTRTGYEQYF